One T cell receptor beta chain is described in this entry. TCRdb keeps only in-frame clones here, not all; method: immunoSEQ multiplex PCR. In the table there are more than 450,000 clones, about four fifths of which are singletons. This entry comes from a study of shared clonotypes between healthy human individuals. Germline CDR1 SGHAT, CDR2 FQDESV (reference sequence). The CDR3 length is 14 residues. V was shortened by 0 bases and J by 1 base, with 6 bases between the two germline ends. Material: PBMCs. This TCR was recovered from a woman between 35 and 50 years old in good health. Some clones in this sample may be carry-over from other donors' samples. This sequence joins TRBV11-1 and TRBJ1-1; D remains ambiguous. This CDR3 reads CASSLAGWNTEAFF. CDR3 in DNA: TGTGCCAGCAGCTTAGCAGGGTGGAACACTGAAGCTTTCTTT.